The 7 T cell receptor beta chains below were found in one sample sequenced in a study of blood T cell repertoires in COVID-19. Clones were read by immunoSEQ multiplex PCR, and TCRdb kept only the in-frame ones, dropping some. This table has a few hundred thousand clones, more than 75% appearing once. The sample was peripheral blood. Receptors were obtained from a woman in her 50s with acute or convalescent COVID-19.

This clone has more than one count but fewer than ten. J is TRBJ2-7 and V is TRBV5-1, with D perhaps matching TRBD2 (5 bases). CDR3 length: 17 residues. Per the germline V gene, CDR1 is SGHRS and CDR2 is YFSETQ. The ends were cut back, 5 bases at V and 4 bases at J, with 25 bases in the middle. The CDR3 nucleotides are TGCGCCAGCAGACGTATTCTAGCCTCCGGTAAAGGATACGAGCAGTACTTC. Translation: CASRRILASGKGYEQYF.

Of note for this clone: Other nucleotide sequences from this sample produce the same CDR3. This sequence joins TRBV2 and TRBJ1-1; D unclear. Trimming stripped 4 bases from V and 0 bases from J, with 6 bases between. CDR1 is SNHLY and CDR2 is FYNNEI in the germline V gene. The CDR3 is 13 amino acids. CDR3 nucleotides: TGTGCCAGCAGTGTAGGAGTGAACACTGAAGCTTTCTTT. Translating gives CASSVGVNTEAFF.

The chain is built from TRBV11-2 and TRBJ2-1; 11 bases map to TRBD2. V shed 3 bases and J 6 bases; nucleotides not matched to a gene: 4. From germline, CDR1 is SGHAT and CDR2 FQNNGV. This CDR3 comprises 15 residues. CDR3 sequence (DNA): TGTGCCAGCAGCTTTAGCGGGAGGGCCTTCAATGAGCAGTTCTTC. It translates to CASSFSGRAFNEQFF.

The chain couples TRBV5-1 to TRBJ1-2; 8 bases match TRBD1. The CDR3 sequence is 15 residues long. In germline, CDR1 is SGHRS, CDR2 YFSETQ. The junction had 8 bases not matched to a gene; V was cut back by 0 bases and J by 7 bases. The CDR3 nucleotides are TGCGCCAGCAGCTTGGAGGGCAGGGGGCATGGTGGCTACACCTTC. Protein product: CASSLEGRGHGGYTF. Full variable domain (outside the CDR3, taken from reference TRBV5-1 and TRBJ1-2): KAGVTQTPRYLIKTRGQQVTLSCSPISGHRSVSWYQQTPGQGLQFLFEYFSETQRNKGNFPGRFSGRQFSNSRSEMNVSTLELGDSALYLCASSLEGRGHGGYTFGSGTRLTVV.

A remark on this clone: This sample also contains other DNA sequences that code for the same CDR3. The chain joins TRBV12-3 or TRBV12-4 to TRBJ1-1; D perhaps matches TRBD1 (6 bases). This CDR3 comprises 13 residues. The ends were cut back, 6 bases at V and 2 bases at J, with 10 bases in the middle. Here the CDR3 reads CASSRQENTEAFF. CDR3 DNA: TGTGCCAGCAGCCGACAGGAAAACACTGAAGCTTTCTTT.

The chain uses TRBV1 and TRBJ1-3; TRBD1 is the table's D call, not checked against the DNA. TRBV1 counts as a pseudogene. The CDR3 loop spans 17 amino acids. The CDR3 sequence: CTSSQPTKTGAGNTIYF. In nucleotides, the CDR3 is TGCACCAGCAGCCAACCGACTAAAACAGGGGCTGGAAACACCATATATTTT.

The chain recombines TRBV7-9 with TRBJ2-7; TRBD1 is a possible D gene (6 bases). The length of the CDR3 is 19 residues. In germline, CDR1 is SEHNR, CDR2 FQNEAQ (reference sequence). With 4 bases removed from V and 4 bases from J, the gap between germline ends came to 29 bases. In DNA, the CDR3 is TGTGCCAGCAGCTCACGCCCGGGACACGGCCTACCACCTTCTTACGAGCAGTACTTC. This gives the protein CASSSRPGHGLPPSYEQYF.